This TCR beta chain stems from a study of PD-1 blockade in classical Hodgkin lymphoma (TCRdb year 2020). Study-level background: Nivolumab dosing was 3 mg/kg intravenously every 2 weeks, continuing until either disease progression or unacceptable toxicity. A peripheral blood immune signature of response to PD-1 blockade in classical Hodgkin lymphoma was defined using TCR beta sequencing and CyTOF. Overall study outcomes, separate from this receptor: Trial patients with a complete response had baseline diversity similar to that of newly diagnosed patients, while partial responders and progressors had significantly lower diversity. Only a single clinical trial cohort was studied, and what caused the repertoire differences, possibly disease activity or prior therapy, remained undefined. CD4+ but not CD8+ TCR diversity rose significantly by C4D1 (p=0.0027 vs p=0.16), most apparent in complete responders (p=0.02). Baseline TCR diversity was reported as lower in newly diagnosed patients than in healthy donors, and lower still in relapsed/refractory patients. Patients starting nivolumab less than 1 year after ASCT had lower diversity and were excluded from later analyses to avoid confounding by immune reconstitution.

On this clone itself: The target of this receptor is not known. No much larger clone is present one base from it, and per-base qualities are unavailable.

The time point label for this specimen denotes: cycle 4 day 1 (C4D1), after more than five weeks of nivolumab. Every trial patient had relapsed after autologous stem cell transplantation, and cohorts A, B and C differed in prior brentuximab vedotin exposure. The trial cohort was composed of roughly 60 patients with relapsed/refractory classical Hodgkin lymphoma, for whom complete response, partial response or progressive disease was recorded as best overall response. Trial patients were treated with single-agent nivolumab in the multi-cohort phase II CheckMate 205 trial. An independent review committee assessed best overall response using the 2007 International Working Group response criteria. Trial PBMCs were obtained immediately prior to nivolumab initiation (C1D1) and on therapy at cycle 2 day 1 and cycle 4 day 1. Peripheral blood was collected in 8 mL Vacutainer Cell Preparation Tubes, from which PBMCs were isolated by centrifugation and then cryopreserved.

Genomic DNA was isolated using the Qiagen DNeasy kit from unsorted PBMCs as well as from negatively selected CD4+ and CD8+ fractions. TCR beta CDR3 regions were subjected to amplification by immunoSEQ multiplex PCR with primers that anneal to V and J segments. Amplification bias was minimized using a synthetic immune receptor repertoire, and residual bias was removed computationally after sequencing. Under the source paper's analysis protocol: Custom Python scripts were used to quantify repertoire diversity as the Shannon entropy index. Unsorted, CD4+ and CD8+ repertoires were analyzed separately, except for combined analyses in which CD4+ and CD8+ sequences were merged in silico. A clone was considered expanded if an increase in frequency of at least 2-fold after treatment relative to C1D1 was found, and a pseudocount of 0.5 was applied to clones undetected at baseline. Clones with 0 or 1 copy at C1D1 were defined as singleton clones, while clones with 2 or more copies were defined as non-singleton clones. Clones expanded in unsorted samples were assigned a CD4+, CD8+ or unknown annotation through matching of protein sequences in sorted samples from the same patient. Wilcoxon tests on paired samples were used to test diversity changes from C1D1 to C4D1. TCRdb holds this immuneACCESS table with in-frame rearrangements only. Some clones are missing; in checked studies, unresolved V genes explain under half, and the rest has no known cause. The V and J calls and clone size come from that table; D and trimming were worked out from the DNA. This sample holds approximately 30,000 clones; over 60% were observed only once. About 3.6% of the sample goes to the ten largest clones.

V lost 4 bases and J lost 5 bases; the stretch between them is 12 bases long. CDR3 length: 14 amino acids, cysteine to phenylalanine. Of the read, only the CDR3 DNA is kept; its 42 bases are in frame from base 1. CDR1 and CDR2 are drawn from the germline V gene: SGHRS, YFSETQ. Here the chain combines TRBV5-1 and TRBJ1-4; matching of 5 bases hints at TRBD1 as the D gene. Sequenced material: peripheral blood mononuclear cells (PBMCs), taken before the fourth cycle of nivolumab. The sequence derives from a human donor with classical Hodgkin lymphoma. CDR3 region: CASSGGRGNEKLFF. DNA sequence: TGCGCCAGCAGCGGGGGACGGGGGAATGAAAAACTGTTTTTT.